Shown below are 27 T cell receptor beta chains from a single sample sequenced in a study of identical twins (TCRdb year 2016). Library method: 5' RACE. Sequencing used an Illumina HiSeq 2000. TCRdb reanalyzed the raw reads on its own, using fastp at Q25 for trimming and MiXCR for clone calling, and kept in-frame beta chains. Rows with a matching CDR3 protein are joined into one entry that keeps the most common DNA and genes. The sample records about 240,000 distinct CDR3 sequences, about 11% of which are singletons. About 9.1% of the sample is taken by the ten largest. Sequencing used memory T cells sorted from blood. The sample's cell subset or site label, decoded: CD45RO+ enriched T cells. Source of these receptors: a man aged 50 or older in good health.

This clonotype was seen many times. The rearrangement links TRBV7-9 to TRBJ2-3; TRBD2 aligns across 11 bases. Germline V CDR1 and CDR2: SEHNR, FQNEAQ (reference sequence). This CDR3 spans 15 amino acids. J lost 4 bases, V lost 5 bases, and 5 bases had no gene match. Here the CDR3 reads CASSVTSGGADTQYF. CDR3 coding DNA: TGTGCCAGCAGCGTCACTAGCGGGGGAGCAGATACGCAGTATTTT.

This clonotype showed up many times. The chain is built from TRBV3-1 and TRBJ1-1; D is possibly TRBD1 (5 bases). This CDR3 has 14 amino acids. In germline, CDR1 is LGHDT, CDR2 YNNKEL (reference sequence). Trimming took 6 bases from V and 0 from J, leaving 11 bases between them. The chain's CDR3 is CASRDRNLNTEAFF. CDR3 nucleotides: TGTGCCAGCAGAGACAGAAACTTGAACACTGAAGCTTTCTTT. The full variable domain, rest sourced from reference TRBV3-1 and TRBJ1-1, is DTAVSQTPKYLVTQMGNDKSIKCEQNLGHDTMYWYKQDSKKFLKIMFSYNNKELIINETVPNRFSPKSPDKAHLNLHINSLELGDSAVYFCASRDRNLNTEAFFGQGTRLTVV.

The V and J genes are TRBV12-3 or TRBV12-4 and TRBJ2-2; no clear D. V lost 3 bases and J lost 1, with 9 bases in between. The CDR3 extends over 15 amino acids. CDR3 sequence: CASSLESGNTGELFF. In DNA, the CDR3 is TGTGCCAGCAGTTTGGAGTCGGGGAACACCGGGGAGCTGTTTTTT.

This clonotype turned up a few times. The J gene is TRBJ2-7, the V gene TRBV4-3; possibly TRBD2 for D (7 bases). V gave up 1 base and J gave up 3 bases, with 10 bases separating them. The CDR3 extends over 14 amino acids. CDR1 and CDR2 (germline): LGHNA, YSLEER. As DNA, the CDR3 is TGCGCCAGCAGCCAAGGCGGGGGCTTCTACGAGCAGTACTTC. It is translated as CASSQGGGFYEQYF.

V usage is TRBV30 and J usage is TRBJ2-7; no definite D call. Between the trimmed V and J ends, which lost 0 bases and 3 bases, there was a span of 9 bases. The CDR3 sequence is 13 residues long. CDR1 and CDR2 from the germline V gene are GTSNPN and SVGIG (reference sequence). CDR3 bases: TGTGCCTGGAGTGTGAGTTTCAACTACGAGCAGTACTTC. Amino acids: CAWSVSFNYEQYF. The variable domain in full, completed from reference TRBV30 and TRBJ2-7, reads SQTIHQWPATLVQPVGSPLSLECTVEGTSNPNLYWYRQAAGRGLQLLFYSVGIGQISSEVPQNLSASRPQDRQFILSSKKLLLSDSGFYLCAWSVSFNYEQYFGPGTRLTVT.

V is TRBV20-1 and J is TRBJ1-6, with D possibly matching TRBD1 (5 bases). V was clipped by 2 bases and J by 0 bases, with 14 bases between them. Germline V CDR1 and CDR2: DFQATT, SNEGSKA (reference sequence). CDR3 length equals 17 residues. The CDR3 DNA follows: TGCAGTGCTAGATATCGTCTGGGGGGCTCCTATAATTCACCCCTCCACTTT. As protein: CSARYRLGGSYNSPLHF.

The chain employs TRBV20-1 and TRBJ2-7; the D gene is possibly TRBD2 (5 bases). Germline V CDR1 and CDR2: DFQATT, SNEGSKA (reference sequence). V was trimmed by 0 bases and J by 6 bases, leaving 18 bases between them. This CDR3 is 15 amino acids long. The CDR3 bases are TGCAGTGCTAGAGATGGTCCGGGATCTGGAAGCGAGCAGTACTTC. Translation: CSARDGPGSGSEQYF.

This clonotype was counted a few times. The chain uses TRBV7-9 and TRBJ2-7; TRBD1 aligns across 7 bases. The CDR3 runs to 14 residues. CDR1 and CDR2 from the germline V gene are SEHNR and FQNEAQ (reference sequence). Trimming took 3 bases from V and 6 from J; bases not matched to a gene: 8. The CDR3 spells CASSLSQGGGEQYF. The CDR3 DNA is TGTGCCAGCAGCTTGTCTCAAGGGGGCGGCGAGCAGTACTTC.

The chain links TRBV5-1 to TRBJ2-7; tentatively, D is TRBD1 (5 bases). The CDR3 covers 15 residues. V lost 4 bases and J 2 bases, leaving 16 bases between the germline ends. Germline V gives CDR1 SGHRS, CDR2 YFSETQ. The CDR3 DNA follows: TGCGCCAGCAGCGACCCGACAGTGATAGCCTACGAGCAGTACTTC. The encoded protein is CASSDPTVIAYEQYF.

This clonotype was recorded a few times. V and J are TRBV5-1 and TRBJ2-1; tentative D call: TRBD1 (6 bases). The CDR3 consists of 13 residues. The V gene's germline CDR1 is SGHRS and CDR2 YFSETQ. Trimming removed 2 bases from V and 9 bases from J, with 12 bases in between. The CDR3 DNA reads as TGCGCCAGCAGCTTAGGGGACATCGGTGAGCAGTTCTTC. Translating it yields CASSLGDIGEQFF.

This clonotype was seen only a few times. The CDR3 loop is CASSPNPSFTEAFF. Written as DNA, the CDR3 is TGTGCCAGCAGCCCAAACCCCAGTTTTACTGAAGCTTTCTTT. The gene calls are TRBV27 and TRBJ1-1; unclear D gene. Trimming shortened V by 6 bases and J by 5 bases, and 16 bases separated the two germline ends. CDR3 length: 14 amino acids. Germline V CDR1 and CDR2: MNHEY, SMNVEV (reference sequence).

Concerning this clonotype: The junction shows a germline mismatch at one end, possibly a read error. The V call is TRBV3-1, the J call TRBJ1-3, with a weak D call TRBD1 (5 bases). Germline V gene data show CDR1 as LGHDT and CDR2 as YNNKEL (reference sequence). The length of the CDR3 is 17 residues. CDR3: CASSQDGTSLSGNPIYF. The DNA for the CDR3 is TGTGCCAGCAGCCAGGATGGGACTTCACTCTCTGGAAACCCCATATATTTT.

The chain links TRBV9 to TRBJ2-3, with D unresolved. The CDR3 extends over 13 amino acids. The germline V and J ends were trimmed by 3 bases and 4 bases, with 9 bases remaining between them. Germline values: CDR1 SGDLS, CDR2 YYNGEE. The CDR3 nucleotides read TGTGCCAGCAGCGAGGGCGACGCAGATACGCAGTATTTT. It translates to CASSEGDADTQYF.

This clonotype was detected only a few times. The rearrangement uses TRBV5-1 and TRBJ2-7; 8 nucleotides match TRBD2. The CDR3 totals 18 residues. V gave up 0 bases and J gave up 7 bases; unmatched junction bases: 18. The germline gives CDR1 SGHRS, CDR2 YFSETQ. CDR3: CASSLAIYYTSGGREQYF. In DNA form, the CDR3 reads TGCGCCAGCAGCTTGGCCATCTATTATACAAGCGGGGGCAGAGAGCAGTACTTC.

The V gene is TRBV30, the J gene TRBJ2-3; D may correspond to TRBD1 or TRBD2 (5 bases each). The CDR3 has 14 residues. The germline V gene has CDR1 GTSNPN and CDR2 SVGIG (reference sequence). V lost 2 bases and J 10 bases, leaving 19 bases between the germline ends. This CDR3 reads CAWSKGARVFAQYF. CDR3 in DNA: TGTGCCTGGAGTAAAGGGGCGAGGGTTTTTGCGCAGTATTTT. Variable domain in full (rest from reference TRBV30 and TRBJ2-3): SQTIHQWPATLVQPVGSPLSLECTVEGTSNPNLYWYRQAAGRGLQLLFYSVGIGQISSEVPQNLSASRPQDRQFILSSKKLLLSDSGFYLCAWSKGARVFAQYFGPGTRLTVL.

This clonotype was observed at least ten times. The CDR3 is CASSQELRDQVFF. The CDR3 DNA follows: TGCGCCAGCAGCCAAGAACTGCGTGATCAGGTGTTTTTT. The J gene is TRBJ1-4, the V gene TRBV4-3; no definite D call. The germline V gene encodes CDR1 LGHNA and CDR2 YSLEER. V shed 0 bases and J shed 15 bases, with 14 bases lying between them. The CDR3 spans 13 residues.

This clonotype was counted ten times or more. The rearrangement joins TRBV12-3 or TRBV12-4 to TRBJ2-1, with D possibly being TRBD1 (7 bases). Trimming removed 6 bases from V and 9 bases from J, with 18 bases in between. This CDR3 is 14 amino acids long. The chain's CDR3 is CASSKAGGQGEQFF. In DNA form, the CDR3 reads TGTGCCAGCAGCAAGGCAGGGGGGCAAGGTGAGCAGTTCTTC.

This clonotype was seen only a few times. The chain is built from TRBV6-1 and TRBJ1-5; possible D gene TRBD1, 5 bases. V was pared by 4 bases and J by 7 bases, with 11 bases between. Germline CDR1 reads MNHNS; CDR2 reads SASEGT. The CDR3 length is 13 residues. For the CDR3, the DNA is TGTGCCAGCAGTGTTCTAGGGGAACAGCCCCAGCATTTT. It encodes CASSVLGEQPQHF.

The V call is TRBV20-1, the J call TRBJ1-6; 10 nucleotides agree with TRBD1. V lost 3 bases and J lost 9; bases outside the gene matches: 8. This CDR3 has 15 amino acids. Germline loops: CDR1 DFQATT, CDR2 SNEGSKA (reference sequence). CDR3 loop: CSASAPDRGRSPLHF. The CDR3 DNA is TGCAGTGCTAGTGCCCCCGACAGGGGGCGTTCACCCCTCCACTTT.

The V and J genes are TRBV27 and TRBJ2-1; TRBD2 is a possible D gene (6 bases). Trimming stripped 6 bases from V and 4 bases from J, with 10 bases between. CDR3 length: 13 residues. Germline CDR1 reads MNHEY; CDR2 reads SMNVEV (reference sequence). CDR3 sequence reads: CASRGDFYNEQFF. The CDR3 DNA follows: TGTGCCAGCAGGGGGGACTTTTACAATGAGCAGTTCTTC.

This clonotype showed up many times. CDR3 nucleotide sequence: TGTGCCAGCAGTTTCGTAGCGGGAGGGCCGGTTACGCAGTATTTT. As protein: CASSFVAGGPVTQYF. This sequence joins TRBV12-3 or TRBV12-4 and TRBJ2-3; 11 bases align to TRBD2. The CDR3 length is 15 residues. V lost 3 bases, J lost 8 bases, and 7 bases stayed unmatched.

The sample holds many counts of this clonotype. The CDR3 nucleotides are TGTGCCACCAGCAGAGATTTTGGGACAAGCTACTTC. Translated, it gives CATSRDFGTSYF. The genes are TRBV15 and TRBJ2-5; D might be TRBD1 (6 bases). V was cut by 0 bases and J by 14 bases, with 13 bases left in between. The CDR3 covers 12 residues. Germline V gives CDR1 LNHNV, CDR2 YYDKDF (reference sequence). The full variable domain, rest sourced from reference TRBV15 and TRBJ2-5, is DAMVIQNPRYQVTQFGKPVTLSCSQTLNHNVMYWYQQKSSQAPKLLFHYYDKDFNNEADTPDNFQSRRPNTSFCFLDIRSPGLGDTAMYLCATSRDFGTSYFGPGTRLLVL.

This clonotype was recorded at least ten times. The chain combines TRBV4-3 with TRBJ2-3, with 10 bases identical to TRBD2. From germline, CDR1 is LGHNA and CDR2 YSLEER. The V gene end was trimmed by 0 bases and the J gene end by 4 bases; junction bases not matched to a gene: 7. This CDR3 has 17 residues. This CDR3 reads CASSQDLGLAGADTQYF. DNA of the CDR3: TGCGCCAGCAGCCAAGATTTGGGCCTAGCGGGGGCAGATACGCAGTATTTT.

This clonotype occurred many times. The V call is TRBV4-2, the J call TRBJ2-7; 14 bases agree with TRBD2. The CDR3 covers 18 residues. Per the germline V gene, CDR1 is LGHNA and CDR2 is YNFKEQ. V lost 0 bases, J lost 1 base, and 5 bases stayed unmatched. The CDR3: CASSQEGTSGSYSYEQYF. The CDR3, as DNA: TGTGCCAGCAGCCAAGAGGGGACTAGCGGGAGTTATTCCTACGAGCAGTACTTC.

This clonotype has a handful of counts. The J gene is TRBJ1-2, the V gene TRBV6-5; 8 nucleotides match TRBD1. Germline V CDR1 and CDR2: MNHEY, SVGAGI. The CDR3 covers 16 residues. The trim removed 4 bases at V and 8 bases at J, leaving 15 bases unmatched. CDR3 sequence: CASSSHLDRGRGGYTF. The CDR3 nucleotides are TGTGCCAGCAGTTCCCACCTAGACAGGGGTAGAGGAGGCTACACCTTC.

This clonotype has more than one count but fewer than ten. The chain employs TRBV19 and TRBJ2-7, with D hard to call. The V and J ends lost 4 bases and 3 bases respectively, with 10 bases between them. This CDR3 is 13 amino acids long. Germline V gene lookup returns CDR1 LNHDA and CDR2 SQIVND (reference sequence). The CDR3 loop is CASSNVGSYEQYF. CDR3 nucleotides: TGTGCCAGTAGTAACGTGGGTAGCTACGAGCAGTACTTC.

CDR3 region: CATSDGGTEAFF. The CDR3 DNA reads as TGTGCCACCAGTGATGGGGGTACTGAAGCTTTCTTT. This chain links TRBV24-1 with TRBJ1-1, with D possibly matching TRBD1 (5 bases). Per the germline V gene, CDR1 is KGHDR and CDR2 is SFDVKD. V dropped 3 bases and J dropped 5 bases, with 6 bases sitting between them. This CDR3 spans 12 amino acids.